This entry concerns a single T cell receptor beta chain. The antigen is not known. The sample is drawn from a study of OX40 agonist ivuxolimab in advanced cancers. Study details: Subjects had a mean age of about 65 years, with a range of roughly 20 to 80; about 83% were male. General study points: Some patients who did not respond also had low normalized T-cell clonal expansion. Among expanded peripheral T cells, antigen specificity went undetermined.

Trimming pared 2 bases from V and 2 bases from J, leaving 10 bases between. This CDR3 has 15 amino acids. The method was immunoSEQ multiplex PCR; TCRdb's version includes in-frame clones alone and lacks a portion of them. This sample yields about 82,000 clones, of which roughly 80% are seen a single time; roughly 0.8% belongs to the top ten. The receptor's source is an adult with an advanced solid tumor such as melanoma, head and neck, liver or kidney cancer. Source: CD4+ or CD8+ T cells sorted from blood, taken in a trial of the OX40 agonist ivuxolimab. This chain connects TRBV5-3 to TRBJ2-2, with a possible D match to TRBD1 (6 bases). TRBV5-3 is an ORF, with its function uncertain. This chain's CDR3 is CARSFRDINTGELFF. For the CDR3, the DNA is TGTGCCAGAAGCTTCCGGGACATTAACACCGGGGAGCTGTTTTTT.